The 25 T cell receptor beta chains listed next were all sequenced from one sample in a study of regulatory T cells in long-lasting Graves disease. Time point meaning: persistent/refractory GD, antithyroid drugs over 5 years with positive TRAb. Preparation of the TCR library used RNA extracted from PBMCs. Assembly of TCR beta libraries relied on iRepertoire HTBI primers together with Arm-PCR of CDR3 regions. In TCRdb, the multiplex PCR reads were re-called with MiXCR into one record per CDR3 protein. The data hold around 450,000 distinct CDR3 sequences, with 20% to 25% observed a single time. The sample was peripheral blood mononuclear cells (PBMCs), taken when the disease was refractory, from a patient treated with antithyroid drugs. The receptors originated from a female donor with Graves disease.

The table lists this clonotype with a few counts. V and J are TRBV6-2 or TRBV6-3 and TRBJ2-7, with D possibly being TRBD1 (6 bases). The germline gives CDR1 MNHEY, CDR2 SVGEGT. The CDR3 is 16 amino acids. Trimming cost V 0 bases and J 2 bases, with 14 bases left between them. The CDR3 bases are TGTGCCAGCAGTTACTCGAAGACAGGACCTACCTACGAGCAGTACTTC. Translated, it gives CASSYSKTGPTYEQYF.

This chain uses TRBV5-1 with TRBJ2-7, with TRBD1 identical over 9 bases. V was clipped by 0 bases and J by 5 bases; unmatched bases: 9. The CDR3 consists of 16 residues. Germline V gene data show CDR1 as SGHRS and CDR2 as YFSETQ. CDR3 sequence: CASSLAGTGYHDEQYF. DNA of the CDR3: TGCGCCAGCAGCTTGGCCGGGACAGGGTATCACGACGAGCAGTACTTC.

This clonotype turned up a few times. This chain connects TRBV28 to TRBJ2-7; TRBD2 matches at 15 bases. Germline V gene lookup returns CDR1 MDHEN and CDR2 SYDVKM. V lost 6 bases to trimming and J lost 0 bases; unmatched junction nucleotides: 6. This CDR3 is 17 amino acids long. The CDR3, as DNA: TGTGCCAGCAGCCCAGGACTAGCGGGGGGGAGCTCCTACGAGCAGTACTTC. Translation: CASSPGLAGGSSYEQYF.

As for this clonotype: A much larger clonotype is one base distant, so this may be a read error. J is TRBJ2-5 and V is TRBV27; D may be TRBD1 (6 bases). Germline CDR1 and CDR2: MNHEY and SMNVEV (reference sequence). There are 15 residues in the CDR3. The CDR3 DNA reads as TGTGCCAGCAGTTCGACCCCGGACAGACAAGAGACCCCGTACTTC. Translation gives CASSSTPDRQETPYF.

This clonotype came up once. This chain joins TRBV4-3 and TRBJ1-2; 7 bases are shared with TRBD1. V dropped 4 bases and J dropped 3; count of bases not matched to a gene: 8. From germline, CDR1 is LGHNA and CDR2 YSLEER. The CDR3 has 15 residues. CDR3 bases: TGCGCCAGCAGCCCGTGGGGGCAGGGGGACTATGGCTACACCTTC. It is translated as CASSPWGQGDYGYTF.

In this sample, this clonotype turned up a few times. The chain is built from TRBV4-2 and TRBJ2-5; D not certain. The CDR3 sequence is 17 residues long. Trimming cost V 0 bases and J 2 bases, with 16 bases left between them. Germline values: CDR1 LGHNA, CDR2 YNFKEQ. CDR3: CASSQDLWATVQETQYF. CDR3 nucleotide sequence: TGTGCCAGCAGCCAAGATCTCTGGGCTACGGTTCAAGAGACCCAGTACTTC.

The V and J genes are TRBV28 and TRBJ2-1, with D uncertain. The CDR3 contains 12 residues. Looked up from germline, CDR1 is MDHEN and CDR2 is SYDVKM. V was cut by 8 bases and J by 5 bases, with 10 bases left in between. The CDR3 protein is CASALGHNEQFF. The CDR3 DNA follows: TGTGCCAGCGCCCTAGGCCACAATGAGCAGTTCTTC. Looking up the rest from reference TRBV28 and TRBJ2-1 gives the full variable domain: DVKVTQSSRYLVKRTGEKVFLECVQDMDHENMFWYRQDPGLGLRLIYFSYDVKMKEKGDIPEGYSVSREKKERFSLILESASTNQTSMYLCASALGHNEQFFGPGTRLTVL.

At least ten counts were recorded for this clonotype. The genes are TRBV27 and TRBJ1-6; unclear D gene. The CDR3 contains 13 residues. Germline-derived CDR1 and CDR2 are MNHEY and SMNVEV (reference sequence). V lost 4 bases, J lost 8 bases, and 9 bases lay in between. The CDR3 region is CASSSYRDSPLHF. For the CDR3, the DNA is TGTGCCAGCAGTTCCTACAGAGATTCACCCCTCCACTTT.

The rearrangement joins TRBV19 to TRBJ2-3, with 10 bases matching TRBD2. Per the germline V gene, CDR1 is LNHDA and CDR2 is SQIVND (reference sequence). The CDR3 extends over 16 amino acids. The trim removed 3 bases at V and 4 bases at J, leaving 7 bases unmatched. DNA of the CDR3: TGTGCCAGTAGTATTCCTACTAGCGGGAATCCAGATACGCAGTATTTT. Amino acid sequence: CASSIPTSGNPDTQYF.

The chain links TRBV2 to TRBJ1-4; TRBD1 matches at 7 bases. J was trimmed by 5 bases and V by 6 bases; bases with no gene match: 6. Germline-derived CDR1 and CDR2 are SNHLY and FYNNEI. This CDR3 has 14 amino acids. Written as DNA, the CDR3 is TGTGCCAGCAGGAAGGACAGGTCGAATGAAAAACTGTTTTTT. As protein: CASRKDRSNEKLFF.

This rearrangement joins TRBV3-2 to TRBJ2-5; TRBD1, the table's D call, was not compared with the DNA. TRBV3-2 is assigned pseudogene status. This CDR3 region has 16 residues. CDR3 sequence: CASSLPGPPGEETQHF. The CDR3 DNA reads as TGTGCCAGCAGCCTTCCCGGGCCCCCCGGGGAAGAGACCCAGCACTTC.

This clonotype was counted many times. The CDR3 DNA follows: TGTGCCAGCAGCCGGAGAGGGACAGGGTGGACCTACGAGCAGTACTTC. This gives the protein CASSRRGTGWTYEQYF. The chain couples TRBV28 to TRBJ2-7; 9 nucleotides agree with TRBD1. After removal of 6 bases from V and 2 bases from J, the junction contained 11 bases not matched to a gene. The CDR3 contains 16 residues. CDR1 and CDR2 from the germline V gene are MDHEN and SYDVKM.

As DNA, the CDR3 is TGCGCCAGCAGCTTGGGGGTTAGCGGTGAGCAGTTCTTC. Its protein product is CASSLGVSGEQFF. The rearrangement uses TRBV5-1 and TRBJ2-1; maybe TRBD2 (6 bases). The CDR3 is 13 residues long. Trimming stripped 0 bases from V and 9 bases from J, with 10 bases between. Germline V gene lookup returns CDR1 SGHRS and CDR2 YFSETQ.

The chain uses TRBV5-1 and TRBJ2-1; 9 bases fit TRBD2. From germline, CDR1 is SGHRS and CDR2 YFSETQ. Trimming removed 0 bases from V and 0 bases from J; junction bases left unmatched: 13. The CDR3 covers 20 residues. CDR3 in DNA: TGCGCCAGCAGCTTGGCCGGGGGCACTAGCGGGTCAGGCTCCTACAATGAGCAGTTCTTC. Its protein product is CASSLAGGTSGSGSYNEQFF.

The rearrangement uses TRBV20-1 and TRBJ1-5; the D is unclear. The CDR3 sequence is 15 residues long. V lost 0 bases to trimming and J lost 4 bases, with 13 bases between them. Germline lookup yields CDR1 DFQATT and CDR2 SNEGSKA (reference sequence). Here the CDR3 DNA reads TGCAGTGCTAGAGATCGGTGGGAACCTAATCAGCCCCAGCATTTT. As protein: CSARDRWEPNQPQHF.

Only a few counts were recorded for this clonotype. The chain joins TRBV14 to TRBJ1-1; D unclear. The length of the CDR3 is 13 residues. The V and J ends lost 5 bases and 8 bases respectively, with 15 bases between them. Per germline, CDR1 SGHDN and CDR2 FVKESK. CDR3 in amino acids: CASSFSGSSEAFF. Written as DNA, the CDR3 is TGTGCCAGCAGCTTCTCGGGTTCTTCGGAAGCTTTCTTT.

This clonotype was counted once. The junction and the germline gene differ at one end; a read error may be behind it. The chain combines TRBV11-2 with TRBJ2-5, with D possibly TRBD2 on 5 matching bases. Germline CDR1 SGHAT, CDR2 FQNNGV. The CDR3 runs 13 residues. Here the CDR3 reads CASSLGGKEAQYF. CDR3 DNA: TGTGCCAGCAGCTTAGGAGGGAAAGAGGCCCAGTACTTC.

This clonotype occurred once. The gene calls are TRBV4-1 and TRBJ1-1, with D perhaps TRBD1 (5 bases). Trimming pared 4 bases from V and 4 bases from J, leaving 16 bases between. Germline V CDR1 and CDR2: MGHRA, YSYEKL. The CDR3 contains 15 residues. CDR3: CASSLRVALVTEAFF. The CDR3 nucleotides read TGCGCCAGCAGCCTCAGGGTCGCTCTGGTCACTGAAGCTTTCTTT.

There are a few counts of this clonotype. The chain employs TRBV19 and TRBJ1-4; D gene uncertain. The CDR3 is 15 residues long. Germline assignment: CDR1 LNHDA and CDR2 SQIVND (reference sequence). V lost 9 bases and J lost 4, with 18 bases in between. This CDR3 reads CASSRNGAGNEKLFF. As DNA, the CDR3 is TGTGCCAGCTCTAGGAACGGTGCGGGTAATGAAAAACTGTTTTTT.

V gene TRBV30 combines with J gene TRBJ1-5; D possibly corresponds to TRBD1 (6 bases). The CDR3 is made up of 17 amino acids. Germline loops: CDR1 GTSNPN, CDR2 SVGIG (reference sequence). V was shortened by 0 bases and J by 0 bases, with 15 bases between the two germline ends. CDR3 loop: CAWSVPMGTLSNQPQHF. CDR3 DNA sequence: TGTGCCTGGAGTGTACCAATGGGGACACTTAGCAATCAGCCCCAGCATTTT.

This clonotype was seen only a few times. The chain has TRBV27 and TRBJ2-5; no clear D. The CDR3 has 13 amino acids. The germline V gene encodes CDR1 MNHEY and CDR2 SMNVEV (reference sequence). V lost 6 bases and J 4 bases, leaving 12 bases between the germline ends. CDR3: CASSRARGETQYF. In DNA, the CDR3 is TGTGCCAGCAGCCGGGCGCGCGGAGAGACCCAGTACTTC.

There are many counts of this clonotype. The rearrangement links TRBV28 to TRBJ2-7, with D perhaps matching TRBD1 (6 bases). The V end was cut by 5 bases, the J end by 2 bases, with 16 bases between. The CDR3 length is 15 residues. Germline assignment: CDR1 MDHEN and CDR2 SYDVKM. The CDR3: CASSTSADSTYEQYF. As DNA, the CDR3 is TGTGCCAGCAGTACCTCCGCGGACAGTACCTACGAGCAGTACTTC.

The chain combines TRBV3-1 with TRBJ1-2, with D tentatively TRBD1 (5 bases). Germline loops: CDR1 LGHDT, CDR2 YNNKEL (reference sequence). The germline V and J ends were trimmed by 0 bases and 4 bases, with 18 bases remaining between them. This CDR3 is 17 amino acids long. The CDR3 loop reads CASSQEKDGGGFYGYTF. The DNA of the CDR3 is TGTGCCAGCAGCCAAGAAAAGGACGGTGGGGGGTTCTATGGCTACACCTTC.

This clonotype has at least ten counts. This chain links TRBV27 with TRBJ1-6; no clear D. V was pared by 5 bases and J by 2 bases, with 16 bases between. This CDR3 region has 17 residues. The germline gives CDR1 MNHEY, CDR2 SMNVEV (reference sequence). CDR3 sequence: CASSPSWTQAYNSPLHF. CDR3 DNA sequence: TGTGCCAGCAGTCCCTCATGGACTCAAGCCTATAATTCACCCCTCCACTTT.

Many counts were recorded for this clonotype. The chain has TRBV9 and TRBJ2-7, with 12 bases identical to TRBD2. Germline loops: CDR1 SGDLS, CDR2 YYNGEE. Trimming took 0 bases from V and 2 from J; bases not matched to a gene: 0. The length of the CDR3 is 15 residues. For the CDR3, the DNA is TGTGCCAGCAGCGTAGGGACTAGCGGGGCCTACGAGCAGTACTTC. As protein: CASSVGTSGAYEQYF.